This is a list of T cell receptor beta chains from one sample in a study of graft-versus-host responses after intestinal transplantation. TCRdb's table, derived via immunoSEQ multiplex PCR, lists solely in-frame clones and lacks some. The sample lists fewer than 20,000 clones; 74% were seen once. Here the sequenced sample was ileum tissue, taken 14 days after transplant. Receptor source: a human patient who received an intestinal transplant, so some T cells may come from the graft donor. The conserved cysteine and the conserved F or W are not part of the CDR3 here.

cdr3_aa v_call
ASSLWVAGRSYNEQF TRBV5-6
ASSFGWAAGSYNEQF TRBV7-9
ASSRTVGETDTQY TRBV5-1
ATQGSGSGNTIY TRBV10-3
AWSATQWGYT TRBV30
ASSEGGGDNQPQH TRBV5-4
ASSTGTGLPSSYNSPLH TRBV11-2
AWTTGQGFSQPQH TRBV30
ASSTMKGLSNEQF TRBV18
ASSLSGGNYGYT TRBV5-1
ASSEASYGYT TRBV2
ASSQEAESYNEQF TRBV4-2
ASSSTSGTTSTNEKLF TRBV7-9
ASSSGQGEGYT TRBV5-1
ASSLGLLSYEQY TRBV14
ASSLRTGEYNEQF TRBV4-1
ASSVYRGTDTQY TRBV9
ASRQGDPQETQY TRBV5-1
ASSSQGSTEAF TRBV7-6
ASSHSLFRGGGETQY TRBV2
ASSRGVGNSPLH TRBV7-2
ASSPEKRISRGDTDTQY TRBV4-1
ASSLETVNYGYT TRBV7-9
SGLAGANEQF TRBV29-1
ATSRDTMNTEAF TRBV15
ASSQQESNSPLH TRBV4-1
ASSIRDGELF TRBV19
SVYRGNDADTQY TRBV29-1
ASSLTSGGTEQY TRBV7-2
ASSGELEPQETQY TRBV11-3
ASSVDVSSNQPQH TRBV9
ASSPQQGETQY TRBV7-3
ASSATNIWTSEQY TRBV9
SVNGNTEAF TRBV20-1
ASSRGGRATDTQY TRBV19